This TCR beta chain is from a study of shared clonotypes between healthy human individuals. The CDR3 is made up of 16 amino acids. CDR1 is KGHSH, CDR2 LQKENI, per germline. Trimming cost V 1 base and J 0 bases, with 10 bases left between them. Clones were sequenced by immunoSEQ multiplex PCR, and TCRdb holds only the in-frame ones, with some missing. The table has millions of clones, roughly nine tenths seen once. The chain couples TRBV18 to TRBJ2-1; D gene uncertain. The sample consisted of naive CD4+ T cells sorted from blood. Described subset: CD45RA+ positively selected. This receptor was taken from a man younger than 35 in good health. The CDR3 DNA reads TGTGCCAGCTCACCACTCCCAGGCATCTCCTACAATGAGCAGTTCTTC. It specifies CASSPLPGISYNEQFF.